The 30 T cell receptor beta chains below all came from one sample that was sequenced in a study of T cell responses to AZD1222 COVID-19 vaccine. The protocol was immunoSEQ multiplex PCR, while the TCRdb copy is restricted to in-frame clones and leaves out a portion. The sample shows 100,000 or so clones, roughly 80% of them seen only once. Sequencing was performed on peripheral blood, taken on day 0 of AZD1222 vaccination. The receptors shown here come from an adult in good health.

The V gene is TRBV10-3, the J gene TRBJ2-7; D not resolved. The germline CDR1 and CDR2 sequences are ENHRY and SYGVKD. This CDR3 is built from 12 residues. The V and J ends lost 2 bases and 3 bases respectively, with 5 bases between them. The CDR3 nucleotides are TGTGCCATCAGTGAGGGTTTCTACGAGCAGTACTTC. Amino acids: CAISEGFYEQYF.

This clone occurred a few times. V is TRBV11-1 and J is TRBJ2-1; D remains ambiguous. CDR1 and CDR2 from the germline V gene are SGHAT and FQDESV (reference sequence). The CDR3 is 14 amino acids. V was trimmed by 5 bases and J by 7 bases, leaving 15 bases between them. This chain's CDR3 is CASSPAQTRNEQFF. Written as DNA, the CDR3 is TGTGCCAGCAGCCCAGCCCAGACGAGAAATGAGCAGTTCTTC.

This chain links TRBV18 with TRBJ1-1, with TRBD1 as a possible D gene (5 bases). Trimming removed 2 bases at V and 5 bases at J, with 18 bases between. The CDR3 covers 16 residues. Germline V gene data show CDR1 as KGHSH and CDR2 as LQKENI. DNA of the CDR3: TGTGCCAGCTCACCAACTTCGGGACCCCTGGGGACTGAAGCTTTCTTT. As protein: CASSPTSGPLGTEAFF.

The CDR3 sequence is CASSSQGFGYGYTF. The DNA for the CDR3 is TGTGCCAGCAGTTCCCAGGGTTTTGGCTATGGCTACACCTTC. The chain recombines TRBV7-2 with TRBJ1-2, with TRBD1 as a possible D gene (5 bases). CDR3 length: 14 residues. Trimming removed 6 bases at V and 4 bases at J, with 15 bases between. CDR1 SGHTA and CDR2 FQGNSA come from the germline V gene.

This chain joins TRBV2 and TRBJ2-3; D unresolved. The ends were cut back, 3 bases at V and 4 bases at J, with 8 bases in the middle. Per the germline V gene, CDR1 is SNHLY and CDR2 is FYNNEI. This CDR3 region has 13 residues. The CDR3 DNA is TGTGCCAGCAGTGATGAGGTCGCAGATACGCAGTATTTT. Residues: CASSDEVADTQYF.

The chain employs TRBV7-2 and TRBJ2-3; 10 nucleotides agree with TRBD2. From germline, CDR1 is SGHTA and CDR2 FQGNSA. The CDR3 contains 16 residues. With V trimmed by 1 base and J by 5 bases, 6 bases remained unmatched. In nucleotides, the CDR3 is TGTGCCAGCAGCTTAGGAGCGGGGGGGAAGCGAGATACGCAGTATTTT. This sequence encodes CASSLGAGGKRDTQYF. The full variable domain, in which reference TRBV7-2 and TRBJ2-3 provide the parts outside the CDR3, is GAGVSQSPSNKVTEKGKDVELRCDPISGHTALYWYRQSLGQGLEFLIYFQGNSAPDKSGLPSDRFSAERTGGSVSTLTIQRTQQEDSAVYLCASSLGAGGKRDTQYFGPGTRLTVL.

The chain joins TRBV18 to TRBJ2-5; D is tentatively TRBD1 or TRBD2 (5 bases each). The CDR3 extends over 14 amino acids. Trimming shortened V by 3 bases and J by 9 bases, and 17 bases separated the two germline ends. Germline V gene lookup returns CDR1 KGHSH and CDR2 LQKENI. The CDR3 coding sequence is TGTGCCAGCTCACCTCCAGGGAGTCGTTTGGCCCAGTACTTC. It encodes CASSPPGSRLAQYF.

CDR3 DNA sequence: TGTGCCAGCAGCCCGGGACTAGCGGGGGGGCACGATACGCAGTATTTT. This gives the protein CASSPGLAGGHDTQYF. This chain links TRBV9 with TRBJ2-3; 16 nucleotides agree with TRBD2. The V segment lost 4 bases and the J segment 6 bases; nucleotides outside the gene matches: 5. The CDR3 extends over 16 amino acids. Germline CDR1 SGDLS, CDR2 YYNGEE.

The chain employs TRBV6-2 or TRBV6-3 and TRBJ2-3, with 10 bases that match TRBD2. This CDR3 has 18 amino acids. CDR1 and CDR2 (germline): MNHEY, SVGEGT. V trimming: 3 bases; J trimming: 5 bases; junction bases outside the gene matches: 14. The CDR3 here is CASSYLGRLAGVGDTQYF. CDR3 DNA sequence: TGTGCCAGCAGTTATCTCGGTCGGCTAGCGGGGGTTGGAGATACGCAGTATTTT.

CDR3 in DNA: TGTGCCAGCAGCCAAGGAGGGAGGGGGCCTGAAAAACTGTTTTTT. Translation gives CASSQGGRGPEKLFF. V usage is TRBV3-1 (or the pseudogene TRBV3-2) and J usage is TRBJ1-4; 7 bases are shared with TRBD1. V gave up 1 base and J gave up 7 bases; unmatched junction bases: 6. There are 15 residues in the CDR3. From germline, CDR1 is LGHDT and CDR2 YNNKEL (reference sequence).

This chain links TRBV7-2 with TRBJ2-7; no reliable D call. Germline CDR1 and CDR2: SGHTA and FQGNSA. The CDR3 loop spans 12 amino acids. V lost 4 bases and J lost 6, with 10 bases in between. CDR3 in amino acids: CASSSSRPEQYF. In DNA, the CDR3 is TGTGCCAGCAGCTCCTCCAGGCCCGAGCAGTACTTC.

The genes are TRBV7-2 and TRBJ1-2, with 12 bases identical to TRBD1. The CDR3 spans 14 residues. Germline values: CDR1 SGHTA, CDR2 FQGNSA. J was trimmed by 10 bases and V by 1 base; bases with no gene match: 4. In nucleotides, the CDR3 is TGTGCCAGCAGCTTAGACGGGACAGGGGGCTCCTACACCTTC. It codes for CASSLDGTGGSYTF.

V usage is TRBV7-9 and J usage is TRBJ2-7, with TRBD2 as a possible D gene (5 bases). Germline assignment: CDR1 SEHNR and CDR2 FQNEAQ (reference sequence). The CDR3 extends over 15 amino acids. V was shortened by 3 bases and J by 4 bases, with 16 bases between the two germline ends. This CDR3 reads CASSFEGPRSYEQYF. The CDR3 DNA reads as TGTGCCAGCAGCTTCGAGGGCCCCAGGAGTTACGAGCAGTACTTC.

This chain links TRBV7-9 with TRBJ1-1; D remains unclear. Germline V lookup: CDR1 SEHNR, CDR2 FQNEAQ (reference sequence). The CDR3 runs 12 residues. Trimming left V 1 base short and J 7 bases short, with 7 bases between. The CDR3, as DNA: TGTGCCAGCAGCTTAGGGATCAATGAAGCTTTCTTT. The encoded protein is CASSLGINEAFF.

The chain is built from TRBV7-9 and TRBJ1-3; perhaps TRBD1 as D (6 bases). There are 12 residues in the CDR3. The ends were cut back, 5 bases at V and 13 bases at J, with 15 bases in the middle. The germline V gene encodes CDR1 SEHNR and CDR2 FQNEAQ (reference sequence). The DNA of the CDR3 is TGTGCCAGCAGCGTATCAGGGGAGGATATATATTTT. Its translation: CASSVSGEDIYF.

The chain's CDR3 is CASLVRNSPLHF. CDR3 DNA sequence: TGTGCCAGCCTGGTGCGAAATTCACCCCTCCACTTT. The J gene is TRBJ1-6, the V gene TRBV5-8; D uncertain. CDR3 length: 12 residues. Trimming removed 7 bases at V and 7 bases at J, with 9 bases between. Germline-derived CDR1 and CDR2 are SGHTS and YDEGEE. The full variable domain, completed using reference TRBV5-8 and TRBJ1-6, is EAGVTQSPTHLIKTRGQQATLRCSPISGHTSVYWYQQALGLGLQFLLWYDEGEERNRGNFPPRFSGRQFPNYSSELNVNALELEDSALYLCASLVRNSPLHFGNGTRLTVT.

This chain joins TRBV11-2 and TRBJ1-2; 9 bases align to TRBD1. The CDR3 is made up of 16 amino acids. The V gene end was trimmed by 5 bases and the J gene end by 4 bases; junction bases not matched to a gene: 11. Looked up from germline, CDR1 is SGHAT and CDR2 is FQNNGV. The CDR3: CASSLDSGTGPYGYTF. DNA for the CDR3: TGTGCCAGCAGCCTCGACTCCGGGACAGGGCCCTATGGCTACACCTTC.

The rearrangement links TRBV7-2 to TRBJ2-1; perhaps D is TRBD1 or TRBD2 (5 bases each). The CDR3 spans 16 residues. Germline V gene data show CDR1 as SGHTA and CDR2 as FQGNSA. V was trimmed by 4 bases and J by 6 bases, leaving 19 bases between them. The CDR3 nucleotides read TGTGCCAGCAGCTCCCGTCATTTAGGGGCGGGCAATGAGCAGTTCTTC. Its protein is CASSSRHLGAGNEQFF. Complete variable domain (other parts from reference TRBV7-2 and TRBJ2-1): GAGVSQSPSNKVTEKGKDVELRCDPISGHTALYWYRQSLGQGLEFLIYFQGNSAPDKSGLPSDRFSAERTGGSVSTLTIQRTQQEDSAVYLCASSSRHLGAGNEQFFGPGTRLTVL.

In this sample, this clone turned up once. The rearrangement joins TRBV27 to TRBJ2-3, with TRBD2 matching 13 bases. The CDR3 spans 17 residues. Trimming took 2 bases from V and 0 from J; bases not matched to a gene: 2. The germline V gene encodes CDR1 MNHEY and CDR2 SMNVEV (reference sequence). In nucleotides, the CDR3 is TGTGCCAGCAGTTTAGGACTAGCGGGAGTTAGCACAGATACGCAGTATTTT. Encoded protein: CASSLGLAGVSTDTQYF.

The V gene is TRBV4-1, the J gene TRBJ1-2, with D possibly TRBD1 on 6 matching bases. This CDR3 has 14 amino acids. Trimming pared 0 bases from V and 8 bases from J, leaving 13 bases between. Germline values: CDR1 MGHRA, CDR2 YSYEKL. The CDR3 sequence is CASSQDDRGAGYTF. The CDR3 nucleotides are TGCGCCAGCAGCCAAGATGATCGGGGGGCGGGCTACACCTTC.

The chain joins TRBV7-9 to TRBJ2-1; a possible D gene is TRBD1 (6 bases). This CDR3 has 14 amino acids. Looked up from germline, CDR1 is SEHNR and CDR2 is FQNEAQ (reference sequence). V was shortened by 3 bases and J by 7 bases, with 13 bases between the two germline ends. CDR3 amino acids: CASSFVGASNEQFF. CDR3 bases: TGTGCCAGCAGCTTCGTGGGGGCCAGTAATGAGCAGTTCTTC.

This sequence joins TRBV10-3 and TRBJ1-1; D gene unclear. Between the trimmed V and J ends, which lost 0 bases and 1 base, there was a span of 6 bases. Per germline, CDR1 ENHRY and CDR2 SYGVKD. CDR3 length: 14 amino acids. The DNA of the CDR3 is TGTGCCATCAGTGAGTCCCGACAGAACACTGAAGCTTTCTTT. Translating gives CAISESRQNTEAFF.

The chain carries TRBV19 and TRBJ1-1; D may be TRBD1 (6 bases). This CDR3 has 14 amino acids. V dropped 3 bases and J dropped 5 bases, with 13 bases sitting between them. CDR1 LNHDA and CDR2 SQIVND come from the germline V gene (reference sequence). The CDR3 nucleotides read TGTGCCAGTAGTATCTACAGGGAGTGGACTGAAGCTTTCTTT. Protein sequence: CASSIYREWTEAFF.

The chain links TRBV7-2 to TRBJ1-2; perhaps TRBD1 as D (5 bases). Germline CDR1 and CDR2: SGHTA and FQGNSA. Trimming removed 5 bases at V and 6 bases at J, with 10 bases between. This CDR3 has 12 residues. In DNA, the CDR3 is TGTGCCAGCAGCGGCAGGGTGGATGGCTACACCTTC. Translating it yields CASSGRVDGYTF.

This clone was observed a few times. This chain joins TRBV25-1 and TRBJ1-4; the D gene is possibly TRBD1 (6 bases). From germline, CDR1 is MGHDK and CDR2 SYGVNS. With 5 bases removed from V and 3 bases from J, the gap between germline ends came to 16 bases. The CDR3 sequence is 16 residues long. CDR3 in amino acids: CASSPLGGGPNEKLFF. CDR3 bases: TGTGCCAGCAGTCCCCTAGGGGGAGGGCCTAATGAAAAACTGTTTTTT.

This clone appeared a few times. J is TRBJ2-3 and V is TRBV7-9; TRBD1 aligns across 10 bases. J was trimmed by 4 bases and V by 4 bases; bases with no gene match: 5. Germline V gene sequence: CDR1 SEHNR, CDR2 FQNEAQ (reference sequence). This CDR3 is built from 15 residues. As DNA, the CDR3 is TGTGCCAGCAGCTCCCGGGACAGGGGAGCAGATACGCAGTATTTT. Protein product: CASSSRDRGADTQYF.

The CDR3 DNA is TGTGCCAGCAGCCAATTCCCGGACAGCTATGGCTACACCTTC. This encodes CASSQFPDSYGYTF. The rearrangement joins TRBV3-1 (or the pseudogene TRBV3-2) to TRBJ1-2; TRBD1 is a possible D gene (6 bases). This CDR3 is built from 14 residues. The germline V and J ends were trimmed by 2 bases and 4 bases, with 11 bases remaining between them. From germline, CDR1 is LGHDT and CDR2 YNNKEL (reference sequence).

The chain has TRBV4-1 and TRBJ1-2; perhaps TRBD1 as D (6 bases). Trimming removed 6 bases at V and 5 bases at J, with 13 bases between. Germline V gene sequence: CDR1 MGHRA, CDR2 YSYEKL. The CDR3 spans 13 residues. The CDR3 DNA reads TGCGCCAGCAGTCAGAACAGGGAATATGGCTACACCTTC. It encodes CASSQNREYGYTF.

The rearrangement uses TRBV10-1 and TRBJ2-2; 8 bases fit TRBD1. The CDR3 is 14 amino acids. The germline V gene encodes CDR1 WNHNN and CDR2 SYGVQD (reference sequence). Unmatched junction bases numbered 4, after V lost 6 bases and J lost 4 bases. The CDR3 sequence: CASRDGQGTGELFF. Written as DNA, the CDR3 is TGCGCCAGCAGGGACGGACAGGGCACCGGGGAGCTGTTTTTT.

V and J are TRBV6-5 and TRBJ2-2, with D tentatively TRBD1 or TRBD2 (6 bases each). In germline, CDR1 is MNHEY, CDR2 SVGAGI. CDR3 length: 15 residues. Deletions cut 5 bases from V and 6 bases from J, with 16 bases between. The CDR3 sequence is CASSSPGARSGELFF. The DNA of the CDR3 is TGTGCCAGCAGTAGCCCGGGGGCCCGGTCCGGGGAGCTGTTTTTT.